The T cell receptor beta chain under discussion was sequenced for a study of CD8+CD57+ T cells in acquired aplastic anemia. V was trimmed by 10 bases and J by 0 bases, leaving 16 bases between them. This CDR3 has 15 amino acids. Per the germline V gene, CDR1 is ENHRY and CDR2 is SYGVKD. The use of genomic DNA as template underpinned the TCR beta VDJ and CDR3 profiling. TCRdb itself ran the reads through MiXCR, one entry per CDR3 protein. The sample has around 200,000 distinct CDR3 sequences, less than 50% seen once. The patients chosen for sequencing had shown expansion of CD8+CD57+ cells (detected by flow cytometry).

The clonotype was recovered from a human donor with aplastic anemia. Sequenced material: sorted CD4+, CD8+, or CD8+CD57+ T cells (not recorded which) from PBMCs. This rearrangement joins TRBV10-3 to TRBJ2-1; no firm D call. The CDR3 spells CATKNWSSSYNEQFF. DNA for the CDR3: TGTGCCACGAAGAATTGGTCTAGCTCCTACAATGAGCAGTTCTTC.